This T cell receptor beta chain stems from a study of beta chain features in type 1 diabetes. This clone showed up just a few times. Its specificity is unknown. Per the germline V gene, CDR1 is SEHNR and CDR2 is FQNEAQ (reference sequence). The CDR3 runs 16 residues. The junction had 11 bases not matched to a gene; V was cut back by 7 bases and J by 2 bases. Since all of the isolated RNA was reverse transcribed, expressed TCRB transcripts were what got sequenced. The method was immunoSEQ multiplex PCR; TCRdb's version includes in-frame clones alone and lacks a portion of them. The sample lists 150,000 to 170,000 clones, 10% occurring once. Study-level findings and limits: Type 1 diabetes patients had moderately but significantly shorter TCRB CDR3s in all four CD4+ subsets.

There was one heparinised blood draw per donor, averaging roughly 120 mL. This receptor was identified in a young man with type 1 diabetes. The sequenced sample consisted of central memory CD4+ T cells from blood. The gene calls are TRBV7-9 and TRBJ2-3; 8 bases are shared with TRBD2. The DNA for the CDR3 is TGTGCCAGCATCGAGTGGGGTAGCGGGATCACAGATACGCAGTATTTT. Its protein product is CASIEWGSGITDTQYF. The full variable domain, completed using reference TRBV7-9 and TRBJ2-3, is DTGVSQNPRHKITKRGQNVTFRCDPISEHNRLYWYRQTLGQGPEFLTYFQNEAQLEKSRLLSDRFSAERPKGSFSTLEIQRTEQGDSAMYLCASIEWGSGITDTQYFGPGTRLTVL.